These 9 T cell receptor beta chains were all obtained from the same sample, sequenced in a study of T cell responses to AZD1222 COVID-19 vaccine. Sequenced by immunoSEQ multiplex PCR; TCRdb stores in-frame clones only, minus some. The table shows 100,000 to 150,000 clones, with 88% occurring only once. This material consisted of peripheral blood, taken on day 0 of AZD1222 vaccination. Receptors originate from an adult in good health.

This sequence joins TRBV10-3 and TRBJ2-7, with a weak D call TRBD2 (5 bases). The CDR3 has 14 residues. Trimming cost V 2 bases and J 5 bases, with 13 bases left between them. CDR1 is ENHRY, CDR2 SYGVKD, per germline. The CDR3 DNA follows: TGTGCCATCAGTGAGCCTGGCGGGCTCCACGAGCAGTACTTC. Translation gives CAISEPGGLHEQYF.

This chain connects TRBV4-2 to TRBJ1-2, with D possibly matching TRBD1 (6 bases). The CDR3 runs to 14 residues. The germline CDR1 and CDR2 sequences are LGHNA and YNFKEQ. The V gene lost 1 base and the J gene lost 5 bases, with 11 bases spanning the gap. This chain's CDR3 is CASSQGTTGYGYTF. The CDR3 DNA follows: TGTGCCAGCAGCCAAGGTACCACAGGGTATGGCTACACCTTC.

This clone appeared once. The same CDR3 is also encoded by other DNA sequences in this sample. J is TRBJ1-1 and V is TRBV18; unclear D gene. Trimming took 8 bases from V and 1 from J, leaving 8 bases between them. Looked up from germline, CDR1 is KGHSH and CDR2 is LQKENI. The CDR3 sequence is 12 residues long. CDR3 sequence: CASSTPNTEAFF. DNA for the CDR3: TGTGCCAGCAGTACACCGAACACTGAAGCTTTCTTT.

The CDR3, as DNA: TGTGCCAGCAGTGTCGGCAGGGGGGGCTACGAGCAGTACTTC. Translated: CASSVGRGGYEQYF. The chain has TRBV6-2 or TRBV6-3 and TRBJ2-7; perhaps D is TRBD1 or TRBD2 (7 bases each). V shed 5 bases and J shed 3 bases, with 14 bases lying between them. CDR3 size: 14 residues. Germline CDR1 is MNHEY and CDR2 is SVGEGT.

The gene calls are TRBV28 and TRBJ1-4; TRBD1 agrees at 8 bases. The CDR3 totals 14 residues. Trimming cost V 4 bases and J 7 bases; bases outside gene matches: 5. The germline V gene encodes CDR1 MDHEN and CDR2 SYDVKM. As DNA, the CDR3 is TGTGCCAGCAGTTCGACAGGGGCATCTGAAAAACTGTTTTTT. Translating gives CASSSTGASEKLFF.

J is TRBJ2-2 and V is TRBV5-6; unclear D gene. Germline V lookup: CDR1 SGHDT, CDR2 YYEEEE. The CDR3 covers 13 residues. Trimming took 0 bases from V and 8 from J, leaving 8 bases between them. CDR3 loop: CASSLGAKGELFF. In DNA form, the CDR3 reads TGTGCCAGCAGCTTGGGGGCAAAGGGGGAGCTGTTTTTT.

This clone has just a few counts. The V gene is TRBV6-2 or TRBV6-3, the J gene TRBJ1-6; tentative D call: TRBD1 (5 bases). V was clipped by 2 bases and J by 1 base, with 12 bases between them. The CDR3 has 17 residues. The germline CDR1 and CDR2 sequences are MNHEY and SVGEGT. CDR3 bases: TGTGCCAGCAGTTACGCAAAAGGGGAGTCCTATAATTCACCCCTCCACTTT. As protein: CASSYAKGESYNSPLHF.

This clone was recorded once. The chain is built from TRBV7-2 and TRBJ2-3; 9 nucleotides match TRBD1. The CDR3 loop spans 14 amino acids. Germline V lookup: CDR1 SGHTA, CDR2 FQGNSA. V lost 5 bases and J lost 4; bases outside the gene matches: 4. CDR3 amino acids: CASSVGQGPDTQYF. CDR3 coding DNA: TGTGCCAGCAGCGTGGGACAGGGACCAGATACGCAGTATTTT.

The chain is built from TRBV11-3 and TRBJ1-2, with D unclear. Looked up from germline, CDR1 is SGHNT and CDR2 is YENEEA. Trimming took 1 base from V and 2 from J, leaving 8 bases between them. This CDR3 comprises 14 residues. CDR3 loop: CASSLGGENYGYTF. Here the CDR3 DNA reads TGTGCCAGCAGCTTAGGTGGGGAGAACTATGGCTACACCTTC.